This T cell receptor (beta chain) was obtained from a study of regulatory T cells in long-lasting Graves disease. Study summary: Newly diagnosed Graves' patients had under 3 months of antithyroid drugs.

The time point denotes: newly diagnosed GD, antithyroid drugs for less than 3 months. PBMC-derived RNA was used for the TCR library. Germline V gives CDR1 MDHEN, CDR2 SYDVKM. The CDR3 has 11 amino acids. This clonotype has a handful of counts. Germline and junction disagree at one end, which may indicate a read error. With iRepertoire HTBI primers and Arm-PCR of CDR3 regions, TCR beta libraries were built. Each CDR3 protein gets one entry after TCRdb re-called the multiplex PCR reads with MiXCR. The sample shows roughly 430,000 distinct CDR3 sequences, around 15% of them seen only once. These same records also appear under a second study, on T cells in Graves' hyperthyroidism and ophthalmopathy.

The V and J genes are TRBV28 and TRBJ2-7; tentatively, D is TRBD1 (6 bases). The clonotype originates from a woman aged 30 to 39 with Graves disease. The material was peripheral blood mononuclear cells (PBMCs), obtained at new diagnosis, from a patient treated with antithyroid drugs. The CDR3 here is CASSSPTGRTF. CDR3 in DNA: TGTGCCAGCAGTTCGCCGACAGGTCGGACCTTC.